This T cell receptor beta chain stems from a study of human T cells and chemical hapten exposure (dated by TCRdb to the early 2020s). Concerning the study at large: For sensitization, 2% DPC in acetone was applied to a roughly 2 cm by roughly 2 cm area of upper inner arm skin. Weekly therapeutic DPC doses were additionally applied to the scalp of patients throughout the roughly 26-week study period. Patch testing was done on the upper back using Finn chambers containing 0.01% DPC, and results were scored after 6 days according to International Contact Dermatitis Research Group standards. Alopecia areata with under or over 50% scalp involvement, alopecia totalis and alopecia universalis were represented in the patient cohort, which was mostly female. Libraries were pooled for sequencing, and variation in per-sample TCR yields was attributed mainly to small differences in library volumes within the pool. In alopecia patients, the study followed how the peripheral blood TCR repertoire changed in vivo over primary and secondary sensitization to diphenylcyclopropenone (DPC), a hapten. Blood samples were taken from patients before sensitization (week 0) and then at 2, 6 and about 24 weeks after DPC sensitization. Blood for TCR sequencing was provided by twenty-nine alopecia patients at one to four time points (pre-sensitization, 2, 6 and 24 weeks).

According to the study, the label for this sample's time point signals: pre-sensitization, week 0. Per the publication, the treatment or condition label means: therapeutic diphenylcyclopropenone sensitization with weekly scalp DPC. Blood at each patch-test visit was drawn before the patch test was applied. Eligible patients were aged 18 to 70, diagnosed with alopecia, deemed suitable for DPC therapy, and excluded if pregnant. Total RNA was isolated from unfractionated whole blood collected in Tempus Blood RNA tubes. The research as a whole found: Repeated subsampling changed both the strength of the expansion versus patch-test correlation and the threshold at which the correlation became significant. The number of PT1 expanded TCRs positively correlated with patch test score, significant at thresholds 8, 16 and 32 but not 4. Compared with pre-sensitization or healthy control sets, expanded TCRs formed significantly more large CDR3 similarity clusters, which is consistent with antigen-driven responses. DPC sensitization did not change the number of TCRs with a frequency above 1 in 1000, and there was no evidence of changes in global repertoire structure. Alopecia, a presumed autoimmune disease, was present in all patients, so the immune response of the patients might differ from that of healthy individuals.

CDR1 and CDR2, looked up from the germline V gene, are SQVTM and ANQGSEA. The CDR3 runs 14 amino acids, cysteine and phenylalanine included. The entry retains the CDR3 DNA only, 42 bases that are in frame from base 1. From V the trimming removes 4 bases and from J it removes 1 base, while the gene matches leave 3 bases of the junction unaccounted for. Notes on this clonotype: The target of this receptor is not known. Per-base quality was not reported, and no clone a single base away is much larger than it.

Library creation used RACE. Sequencing relied on a NextSeq 500. During library preparation, unique molecular identifiers were attached to individual cDNA molecules so that TCRs could be counted quantitatively and reproducibly. From each blood RNA sample, both TCR alpha and TCR beta chains were sequenced. The paper's data handling went like this. A median of about 87,000 TCRs per sample was observed, with a range of about 23,224 to 700,000. V, J and CDR3 annotation of the TCR reads was carried out using the Decombinator software suite. For the PS versus PT1 abundance plots, all samples were subsampled to the same number of TCRs (28,000). TCRs were defined as expanded if absent before sensitization and observed at least eight times at the 2-week time point. Using fastp trimming at Q25 and MiXCR clonotype assembly, TCRdb reanalyzed the public sequencing data and kept in-frame beta chains. Entries are consolidated by CDR3 protein sequence, retaining the most common genes and DNA. TCRdb, rather than the study authors, made the V and J calls. A total of about 260,000 distinct CDR3 sequences appear in this sample, 7% to 10% of them only once. Jointly, the top ten make up roughly 2.5% of the sample.

The sequencing here drew on whole blood, taken in connection with sensitization to the hapten diphenylcyclopropenone (DPC). The chain is made from TRBV29-1 and TRBJ2-3; 9 bases in the middle match TRBD2. This clonotype was obtained from a middle-aged woman with alopecia areata. Some clones in this sample may be carry-over from other donors' samples. The CDR3 is CSVAASGGTDTQYF. In nucleotide form, the sequence is TGCAGCGTTGCAGCTAGCGGGGGCACAGATACGCAGTATTTT.